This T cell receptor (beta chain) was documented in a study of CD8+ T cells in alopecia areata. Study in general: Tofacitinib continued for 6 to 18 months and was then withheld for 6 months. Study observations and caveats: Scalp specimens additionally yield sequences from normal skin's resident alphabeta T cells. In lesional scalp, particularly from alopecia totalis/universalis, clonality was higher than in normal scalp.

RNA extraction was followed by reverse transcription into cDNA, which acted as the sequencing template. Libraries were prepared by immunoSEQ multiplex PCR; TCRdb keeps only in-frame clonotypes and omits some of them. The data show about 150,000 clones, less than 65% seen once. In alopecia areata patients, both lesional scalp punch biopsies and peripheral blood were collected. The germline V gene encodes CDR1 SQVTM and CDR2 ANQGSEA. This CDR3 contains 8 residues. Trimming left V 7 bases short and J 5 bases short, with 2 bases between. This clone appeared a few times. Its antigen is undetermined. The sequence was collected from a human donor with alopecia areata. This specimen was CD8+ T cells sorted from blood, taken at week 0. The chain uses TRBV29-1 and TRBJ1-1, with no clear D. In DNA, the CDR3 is TGCAGCGATACTGAAGCTTTCTTT. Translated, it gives CSDTEAFF.